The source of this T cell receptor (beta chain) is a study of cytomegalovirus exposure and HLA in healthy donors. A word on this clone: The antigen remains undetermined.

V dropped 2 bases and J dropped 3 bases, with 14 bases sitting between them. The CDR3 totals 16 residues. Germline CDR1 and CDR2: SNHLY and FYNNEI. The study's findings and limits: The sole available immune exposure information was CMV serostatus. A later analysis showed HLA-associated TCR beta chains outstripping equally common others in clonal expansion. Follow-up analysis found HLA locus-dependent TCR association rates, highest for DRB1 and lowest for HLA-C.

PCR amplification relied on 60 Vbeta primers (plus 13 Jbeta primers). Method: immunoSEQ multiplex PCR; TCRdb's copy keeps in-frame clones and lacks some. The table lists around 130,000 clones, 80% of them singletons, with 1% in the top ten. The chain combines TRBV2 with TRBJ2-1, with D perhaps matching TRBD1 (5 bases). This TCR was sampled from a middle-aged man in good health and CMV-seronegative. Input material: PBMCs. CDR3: CASSERGSVGYNEQFF. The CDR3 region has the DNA TGTGCCAGCAGTGAAAGGGGCTCTGTTGGCTACAATGAGCAGTTCTTC.